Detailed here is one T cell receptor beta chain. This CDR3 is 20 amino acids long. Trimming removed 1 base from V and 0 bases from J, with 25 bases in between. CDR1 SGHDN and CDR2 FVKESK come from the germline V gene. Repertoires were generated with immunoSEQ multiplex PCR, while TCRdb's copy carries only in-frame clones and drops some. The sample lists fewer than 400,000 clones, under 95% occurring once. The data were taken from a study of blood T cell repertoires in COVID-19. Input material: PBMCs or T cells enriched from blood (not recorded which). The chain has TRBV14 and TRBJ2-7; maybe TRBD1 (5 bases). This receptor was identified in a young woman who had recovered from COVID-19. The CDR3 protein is CASSQAVAGSPSVGSYEQYF. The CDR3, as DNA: TGTGCCAGCAGCCAAGCGGTGGCAGGGTCACCTTCTGTGGGCTCCTACGAGCAGTACTTC.